Only a few counts were recorded for the clone carrying this T cell receptor beta chain. Clones were sequenced by immunoSEQ multiplex PCR, and TCRdb holds only the in-frame ones, with some missing. Of fewer than 600,000 clones in the sample, around 79% were seen once. The data were obtained in a study of shared clonotypes between healthy human individuals. V lost 5 bases to trimming and J lost 2 bases; unmatched junction nucleotides: 2. This CDR3 spans 14 amino acids. CDR1 is SGHTA, CDR2 FQGNSA, per germline. The chain is built from TRBV7-2 and TRBJ1-5, with 8 bases aligning to TRBD1. The TCR sequence derives from a woman in her thirties or forties in good health. Some clones in this sample may be carry-over from other donors' samples. Sequenced: PBMCs. As DNA, the CDR3 is TGTGCCAGCAGCGTGACAGGGGGCAATCAGCCCCAGCATTTT. It encodes CASSVTGGNQPQHF.